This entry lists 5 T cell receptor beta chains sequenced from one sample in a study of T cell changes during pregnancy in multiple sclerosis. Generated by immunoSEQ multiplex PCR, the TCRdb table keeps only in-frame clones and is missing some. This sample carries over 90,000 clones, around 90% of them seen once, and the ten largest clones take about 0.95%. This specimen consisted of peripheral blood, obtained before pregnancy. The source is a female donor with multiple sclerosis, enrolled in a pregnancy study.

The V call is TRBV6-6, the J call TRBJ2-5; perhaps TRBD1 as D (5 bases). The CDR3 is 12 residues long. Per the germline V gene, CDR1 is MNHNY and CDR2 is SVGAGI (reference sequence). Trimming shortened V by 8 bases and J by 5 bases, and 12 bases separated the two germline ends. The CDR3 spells CASGKGFETQYF. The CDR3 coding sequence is TGTGCCAGCGGGAAGGGGTTTGAGACCCAGTACTTC.

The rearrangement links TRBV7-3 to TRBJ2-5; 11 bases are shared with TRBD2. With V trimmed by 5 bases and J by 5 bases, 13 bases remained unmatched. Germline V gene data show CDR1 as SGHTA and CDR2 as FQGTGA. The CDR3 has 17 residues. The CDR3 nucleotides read TGTGCCAGCAGCCCCGGACTAGCGGGCTCCAACGGGGAGACCCAGTACTTC. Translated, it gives CASSPGLAGSNGETQYF.

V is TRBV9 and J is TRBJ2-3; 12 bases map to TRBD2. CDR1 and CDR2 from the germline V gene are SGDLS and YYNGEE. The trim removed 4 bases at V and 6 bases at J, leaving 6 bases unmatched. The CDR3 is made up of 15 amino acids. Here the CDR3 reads CASSLHLAGGDTQYF. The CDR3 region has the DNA TGTGCCAGCAGCCTCCACCTAGCGGGAGGGGATACGCAGTATTTT.

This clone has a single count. CDR3 region: CASSTRQGLNTEAFF. The CDR3 DNA reads as TGTGCCAGCAGCACCCGACAGGGGCTGAACACTGAAGCTTTCTTT. V is TRBV7-6 and J is TRBJ1-1, with 8 bases lining up with TRBD1. CDR3 length: 15 residues. V lost 5 bases, J lost 0 bases, and 5 bases stayed unmatched. Germline CDR1 reads SGHVS; CDR2 reads FNYEAQ.

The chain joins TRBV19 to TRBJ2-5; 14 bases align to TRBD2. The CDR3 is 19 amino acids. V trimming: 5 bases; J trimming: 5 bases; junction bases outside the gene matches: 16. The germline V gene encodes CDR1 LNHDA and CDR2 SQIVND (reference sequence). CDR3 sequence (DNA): TGTGCCAGTAGTCCGGGGACTAGCGGGGGCTTCCTCAAAGGGGAGACCCAGTACTTC. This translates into CASSPGTSGGFLKGETQYF.